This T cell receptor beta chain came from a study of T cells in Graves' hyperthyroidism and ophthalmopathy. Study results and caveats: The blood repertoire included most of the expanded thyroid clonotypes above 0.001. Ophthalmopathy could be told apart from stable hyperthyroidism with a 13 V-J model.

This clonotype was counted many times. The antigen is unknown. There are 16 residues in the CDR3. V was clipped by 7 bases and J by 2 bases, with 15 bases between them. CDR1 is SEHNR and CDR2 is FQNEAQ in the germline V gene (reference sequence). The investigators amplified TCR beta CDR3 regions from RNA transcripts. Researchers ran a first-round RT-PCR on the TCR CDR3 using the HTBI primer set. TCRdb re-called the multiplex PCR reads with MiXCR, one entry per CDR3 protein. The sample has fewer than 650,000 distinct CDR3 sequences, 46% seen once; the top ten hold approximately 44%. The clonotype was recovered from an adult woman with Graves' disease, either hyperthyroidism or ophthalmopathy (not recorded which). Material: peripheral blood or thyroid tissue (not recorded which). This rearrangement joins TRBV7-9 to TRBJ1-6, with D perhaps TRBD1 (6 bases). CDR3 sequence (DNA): TGTGCCAGCACCTACCGAGGGACAACCTATAATTCACCCCTCCACTTT. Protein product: CASTYRGTTYNSPLHF.